This record covers a single TCR beta chain. Sequencing used immunoSEQ multiplex PCR; TCRdb keeps in-frame clones, though not all of them. The sample carries 250,000 to 350,000 clones, approximately 90% recorded once. The record originates from a study of blood T cell repertoires in COVID-19. Study-wide context: Samples came from the United States, Italy and Spain, spanning acute and convalescent COVID-19.

The CDR3 loop spans 15 amino acids. The V end was cut by 3 bases, the J end by 7 bases, with 16 bases between. Germline CDR1 reads LNHDA; CDR2 reads SQIVND (reference sequence). Participants spanned ages about 18 to 90 years and resided in 24 US areas. The chain has TRBV19 and TRBJ2-1; tentative D call: TRBD2 (5 bases). The sequence was collected from a woman aged 50 to 65 who had recovered from COVID-19. The source material was PBMCs or T cells enriched from blood (not recorded which). The CDR3 DNA is TGTGCCAGTAGTATTACTAGTACGTACCTAAATGAGCAGTTCTTC. Encoded protein: CASSITSTYLNEQFF. Full variable domain (missing parts from reference TRBV19 and TRBJ2-1): DGGITQSPKYLFRKEGQNVTLSCEQNLNHDAMYWYRQDPGQGLRLIYYSQIVNDFQKGDIAEGYSVSREKKESFPLTVTSAQKNPTAFYLCASSITSTYLNEQFFGPGTRLTVL.